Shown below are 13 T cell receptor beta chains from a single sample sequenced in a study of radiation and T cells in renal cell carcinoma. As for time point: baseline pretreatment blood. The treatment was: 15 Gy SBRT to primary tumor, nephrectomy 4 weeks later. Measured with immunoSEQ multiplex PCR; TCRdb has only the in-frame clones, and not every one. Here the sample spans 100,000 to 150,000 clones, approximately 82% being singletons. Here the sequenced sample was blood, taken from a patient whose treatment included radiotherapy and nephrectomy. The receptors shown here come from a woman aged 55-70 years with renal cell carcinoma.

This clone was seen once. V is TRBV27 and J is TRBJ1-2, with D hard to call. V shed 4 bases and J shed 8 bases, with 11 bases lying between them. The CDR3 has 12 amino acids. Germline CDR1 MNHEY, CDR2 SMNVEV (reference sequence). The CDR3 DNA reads TGTGCCAGCAGTTATCCCGGGAGAGGCTACACCTTC. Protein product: CASSYPGRGYTF.

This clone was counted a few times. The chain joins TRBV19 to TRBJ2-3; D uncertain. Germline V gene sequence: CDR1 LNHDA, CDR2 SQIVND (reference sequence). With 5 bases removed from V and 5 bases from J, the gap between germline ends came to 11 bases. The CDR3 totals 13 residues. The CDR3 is CASSADREDTQYF. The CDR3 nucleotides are TGTGCCAGTAGTGCAGATAGGGAAGATACGCAGTATTTT.

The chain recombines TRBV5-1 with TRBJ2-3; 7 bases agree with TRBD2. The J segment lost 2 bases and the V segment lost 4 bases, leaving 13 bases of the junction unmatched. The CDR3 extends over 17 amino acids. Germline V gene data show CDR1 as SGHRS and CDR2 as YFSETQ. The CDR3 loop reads CASSPSQGGINTDTQYF. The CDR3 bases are TGCGCCAGCAGCCCCTCCCAGGGAGGGATAAACACAGATACGCAGTATTTT.

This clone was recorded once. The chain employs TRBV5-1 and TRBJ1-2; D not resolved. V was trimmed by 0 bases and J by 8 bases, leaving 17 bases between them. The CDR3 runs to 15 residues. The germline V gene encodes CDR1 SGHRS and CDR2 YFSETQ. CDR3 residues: CASSLDPASKEGYTF. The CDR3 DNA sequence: TGCGCCAGCAGCTTGGACCCAGCCTCCAAGGAGGGCTACACCTTC.

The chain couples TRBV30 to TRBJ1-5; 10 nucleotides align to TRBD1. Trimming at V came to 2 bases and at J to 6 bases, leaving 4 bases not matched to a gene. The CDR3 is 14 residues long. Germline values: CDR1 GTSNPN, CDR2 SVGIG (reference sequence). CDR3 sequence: CAWSSGQGFQPQHF. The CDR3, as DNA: TGTGCCTGGAGTTCGGGACAGGGGTTTCAGCCCCAGCATTTT.

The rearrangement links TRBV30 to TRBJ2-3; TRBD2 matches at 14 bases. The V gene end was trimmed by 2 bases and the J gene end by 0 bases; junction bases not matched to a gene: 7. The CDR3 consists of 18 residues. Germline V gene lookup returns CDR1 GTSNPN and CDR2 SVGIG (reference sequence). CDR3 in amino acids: CAWSPSRTSGGSTDTQYF. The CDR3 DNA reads TGTGCCTGGAGTCCCTCTAGGACTAGCGGGGGGAGCACAGATACGCAGTATTTT.

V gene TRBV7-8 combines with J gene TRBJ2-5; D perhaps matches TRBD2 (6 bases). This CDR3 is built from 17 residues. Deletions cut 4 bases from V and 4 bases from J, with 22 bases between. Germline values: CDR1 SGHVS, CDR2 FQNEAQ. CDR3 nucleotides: TGTGCCAGCAGCTCTTTTCCCACGGCGGGGCCCGGAGAGACCCAGTACTTC. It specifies CASSSFPTAGPGETQYF.

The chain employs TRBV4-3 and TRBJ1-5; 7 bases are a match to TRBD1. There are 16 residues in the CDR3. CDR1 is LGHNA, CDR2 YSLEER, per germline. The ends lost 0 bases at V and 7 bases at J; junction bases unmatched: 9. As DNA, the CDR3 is TGCGCCAGCAGCCAAGATCTAACAGGGGCAGGCCAGCCCCAGCATTTT. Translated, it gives CASSQDLTGAGQPQHF.

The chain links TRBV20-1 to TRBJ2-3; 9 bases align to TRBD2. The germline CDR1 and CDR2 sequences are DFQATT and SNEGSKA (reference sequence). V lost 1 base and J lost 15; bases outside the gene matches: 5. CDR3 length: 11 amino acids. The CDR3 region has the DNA TGCAGTGCTAGAGTGGGGACTAGCCCCTATTTT. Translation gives CSARVGTSPYF.

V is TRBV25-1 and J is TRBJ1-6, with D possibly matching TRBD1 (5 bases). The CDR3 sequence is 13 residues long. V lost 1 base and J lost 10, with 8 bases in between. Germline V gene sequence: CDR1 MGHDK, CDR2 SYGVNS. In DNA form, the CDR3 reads TGTGCCAGCAGTGAATCAGGGCGGTCACCCCTCCACTTT. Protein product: CASSESGRSPLHF.

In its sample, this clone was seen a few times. CDR3 sequence reads: CASSLEKEDTQYF. CDR3 in DNA: TGTGCCAGCAGTTTAGAAAAAGAAGATACGCAGTATTTT. This rearrangement joins TRBV27 to TRBJ2-3; D gene uncertain. V lost 2 bases and J lost 5, with 8 bases in between. CDR1 MNHEY and CDR2 SMNVEV come from the germline V gene (reference sequence). There are 13 residues in the CDR3.

The chain's CDR3 is CASSFRDRGTEQYF. CDR3 coding DNA: TGTGCCAGCAGCTTCCGGGACAGGGGCACCGAGCAGTACTTC. This chain uses TRBV7-2 with TRBJ2-7, with TRBD1 identical over 10 bases. This CDR3 contains 14 residues. The germline V gene has CDR1 SGHTA and CDR2 FQGNSA. Trimming at V came to 3 bases and at J to 6 bases, leaving 5 bases not matched to a gene.

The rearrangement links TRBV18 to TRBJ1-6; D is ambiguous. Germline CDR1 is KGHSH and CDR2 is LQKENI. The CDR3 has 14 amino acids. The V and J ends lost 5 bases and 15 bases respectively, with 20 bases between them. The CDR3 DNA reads TGTGCCAGCTCATCGGGATGGGAATCCTCGCTCCTCCACTTT. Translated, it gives CASSSGWESSLLHF.